What follows are 21 T cell receptor beta chains derived from one specimen sequenced in a study of T cell changes during pregnancy in multiple sclerosis (dated by TCRdb to between 2019 and 2020). Library preparation was by the immunoSEQ multiplex PCR assay. As stored in TCRdb, this immuneACCESS dataset retains in-frame rearrangements with V and J assigned. A fraction of the clones does not appear; measured against another copy, unresolved V genes explain less than half of the discrepancy, and the remainder lacks a known reason. Across this sample there are about 27,000 clones, with 89% seen only once. Roughly 15% of the sample rests with the top ten. The source was CD8+ T cells from peripheral blood mononuclear cells, collected in the second trimester of pregnancy. The source is a female donor with multiple sclerosis, enrolled in a pregnancy study.

The chain carries TRBV28 and TRBJ2-7; 8 nucleotides align to TRBD1. J was trimmed by 0 bases and V by 8 bases; bases with no gene match: 9. The V gene's germline CDR1 is MDHEN and CDR2 SYDVKM. The CDR3 is made up of 15 amino acids. The CDR3 loop reads CASRDRPLSSYEQYF. The CDR3 DNA reads TGTGCCAGCCGGGACAGGCCCCTAAGCTCCTACGAGCAGTACTTC.

This clone appeared a single time. The chain recombines TRBV7-9 with TRBJ2-2; 8 positions agree with TRBD2. Germline V gene data show CDR1 as SEHNR and CDR2 as FQNEAQ (reference sequence). V lost 5 bases, J lost 4 bases, and 9 bases stayed unmatched. The CDR3 sequence is 16 residues long. The CDR3 nucleotides read TGTGCCAGCAGCCTCAAAGGGACTAGTCCCACCGGGGAGCTGTTTTTT. It yields the protein CASSLKGTSPTGELFF.

The chain recombines TRBV27 with TRBJ1-5, with D maybe TRBD1 (5 bases). Trimming took 4 bases from V and 1 from J, leaving 11 bases between them. Germline CDR1 reads MNHEY; CDR2 reads SMNVEV (reference sequence). CDR3 size: 15 residues. The CDR3 here is CASSSTGGSNQPQHF. CDR3 coding DNA: TGTGCCAGCAGTTCAACCGGGGGAAGCAATCAGCCCCAGCATTTT.

This clone has a single count. V is TRBV7-9 and J is TRBJ2-4, with no clear D. Between the trimmed V and J ends, which lost 5 bases and 2 bases, there was a span of 10 bases. The CDR3 has 14 residues. CDR1 and CDR2 (germline): SEHNR, FQNEAQ (reference sequence). This chain's CDR3 is CASSQTDTKNIQYF. The CDR3 DNA follows: TGTGCCAGCAGCCAAACAGATACCAAAAACATTCAGTACTTC.

The chain couples TRBV11-2 to TRBJ2-7; D may be TRBD1 (5 bases). The length of the CDR3 is 15 residues. Germline V gene sequence: CDR1 SGHAT, CDR2 FQNNGV. The germline V and J ends were trimmed by 5 bases and 5 bases, with 19 bases remaining between them. In DNA form, the CDR3 reads TGTGCCAGCAGCATCACAGGATTCCGGAGCCACGAGCAGTACTTC. Translated: CASSITGFRSHEQYF.

The rearrangement uses TRBV4-3 and TRBJ2-7; tentatively, D is TRBD1 (5 bases). The V end was cut by 1 base, the J end by 4 bases, with 14 bases between. Germline assignment: CDR1 LGHNA and CDR2 YSLEER. The length of the CDR3 is 15 residues. The CDR3 spells CASSQAQGASYEQYF. CDR3 DNA sequence: TGCGCCAGCAGCCAAGCGCAAGGGGCTAGTTACGAGCAGTACTTC.

The chain combines TRBV7-9 with TRBJ2-3, with D perhaps TRBD2 (5 bases). V lost 6 bases and J lost 9, with 19 bases in between. The CDR3 covers 14 residues. The germline V gene has CDR1 SEHNR and CDR2 FQNEAQ (reference sequence). This chain's CDR3 is CASSTGKNDRTQYF. The CDR3 DNA sequence: TGTGCCAGCAGTACCGGGAAAAATGATAGGACGCAGTATTTT.

The chain carries TRBV11-1 and TRBJ2-1, with 8 positions matching TRBD2. J was trimmed by 2 bases and V by 7 bases; bases with no gene match: 4. This CDR3 is 14 amino acids long. Germline CDR1 and CDR2: SGHAT and FQDESV (reference sequence). The CDR3 is CASTISGTYNEQFF. Written as DNA, the CDR3 is TGTGCCAGCACAATTAGCGGGACCTACAATGAGCAGTTCTTC.

The chain uses TRBV27 and TRBJ1-1; D is unclear. CDR1 MNHEY and CDR2 SMNVEV come from the germline V gene (reference sequence). The CDR3 sequence is 13 residues long. V lost 5 bases and J 6 bases, leaving 13 bases between the germline ends. CDR3 sequence reads: CASSAFSSAEAFF. As DNA, the CDR3 is TGTGCCAGCAGTGCCTTTTCTAGTGCTGAAGCTTTCTTT.

The chain couples TRBV9 to TRBJ1-2; a weak D match, TRBD1 (6 bases). The CDR3 runs 13 residues. Trimming shortened V by 0 bases and J by 3 bases, and 6 bases separated the two germline ends. Germline CDR1 is SGDLS and CDR2 is YYNGEE. CDR3 amino acids: CASSVGQDYGYTF. The CDR3 nucleotides read TGTGCCAGCAGCGTAGGACAGGACTATGGCTACACCTTC. The entire variable domain, with the rest obtained from reference TRBV9 and TRBJ1-2, is as follows: DSGVTQTPKHLITATGQRVTLRCSPRSGDLSVYWYQQSLDQGLQFLIQYYNGEERAKGNILERFSAQQFPDLHSELNLSSLELGDSALYFCASSVGQDYGYTFGSGTRLTVV.

The J gene is TRBJ2-5, the V gene TRBV5-1; TRBD1 agrees at 8 bases. The V and J ends lost 1 base and 5 bases, in that order; junction bases with no gene match: 4. Germline V lookup: CDR1 SGHRS, CDR2 YFSETQ. The CDR3 runs 14 residues. The CDR3: CASSLSRGPETQYF. DNA of the CDR3: TGCGCCAGCAGCTTGTCCAGGGGGCCGGAGACCCAGTACTTC.

This clone was seen more than once but under ten times. The V and J genes are TRBV2 and TRBJ2-3; maybe TRBD2 (5 bases). CDR1 and CDR2 (germline): SNHLY, FYNNEI. With 6 bases removed from V and 2 bases from J, the gap between germline ends came to 15 bases. The CDR3 contains 15 residues. The CDR3 coding sequence is TGTGCCAGCAGGGTCCCCGGGATCTCCACAGATACGCAGTATTTT. Its protein product is CASRVPGISTDTQYF.

The DNA of the CDR3 is TGTGCCAGCAGCATTTCGTCCGGGGGCTATGGCTACACCTTC. Amino acids: CASSISSGGYGYTF. The V call is TRBV13, the J call TRBJ1-2; possibly TRBD1 for D (5 bases). V dropped 5 bases and J dropped 4 bases, with 14 bases sitting between them. CDR1 and CDR2 from the germline V gene are PRHDT and FYEKMQ (reference sequence). This CDR3 has 14 residues. The variable domain in full, completed from reference TRBV13 and TRBJ1-2, reads AAGVIQSPRHLIKEKRETATLKCYPIPRHDTVYWYQQGPGQDPQFLISFYEKMQSDKGSIPDRFSAQQFSDYHSELNMSSLELGDSALYFCASSISSGGYGYTFGSGTRLTVV.

The chain combines TRBV4-3 with TRBJ2-2; tentative D call: TRBD1 (5 bases). V was cut by 1 base and J by 2 bases, with 11 bases left in between. The V gene's germline CDR1 is LGHNA and CDR2 YSLEER. This CDR3 spans 16 amino acids. CDR3 protein: CASSQAQGINTGELFF. In DNA, the CDR3 is TGCGCCAGCAGCCAAGCGCAGGGCATTAACACCGGGGAGCTGTTTTTT.

The rearrangement uses TRBV7-8 and TRBJ2-1; D might be TRBD1 (5 bases). The CDR3 contains 16 residues. Deletions cut 3 bases from V and 3 bases from J, with 15 bases between. Germline-derived CDR1 and CDR2 are SGHVS and FQNEAQ. CDR3 nucleotides: TGTGCCAGCAGCTTTTCCCTCCTCGACAGCTACAATGAGCAGTTCTTC. The encoded protein is CASSFSLLDSYNEQFF.

The chain couples TRBV6-1 to TRBJ2-2; unclear D gene. Trimming took 2 bases from V and 7 from J, leaving 5 bases between them. The CDR3 consists of 12 residues. The V gene's germline CDR1 is MNHNS and CDR2 SASEGT. CDR3: CASSEYGGELFF. CDR3 bases: TGTGCCAGCAGTGAATACGGCGGGGAGCTGTTTTTT.

The chain has TRBV5-4 and TRBJ2-7; 7 bases line up with TRBD2. J was trimmed by 3 bases and V by 3 bases; bases with no gene match: 15. The CDR3 length is 17 residues. The germline gives CDR1 SGHNT, CDR2 YYREEE (reference sequence). As DNA, the CDR3 is TGTGCCAGCAGCTCGGACATGGTTCGGGACTATATCTACGAGCAGTACTTC. It translates to CASSSDMVRDYIYEQYF.

Only one count was recorded for this clone. V and J are TRBV2 and TRBJ2-1; TRBD1 might be the D (6 bases). Trimming left V 7 bases short and J 4 bases short, with 17 bases between. From germline, CDR1 is SNHLY and CDR2 FYNNEI. The CDR3 runs 15 residues. CDR3 sequence (DNA): TGTGCCAGCACCCCAACCTCCGGACAGTACAATGAGCAGTTCTTC. Its translation is CASTPTSGQYNEQFF.

This chain connects TRBV18 to TRBJ2-6; 7 bases agree with TRBD1. This CDR3 is built from 18 residues. The ends lost 1 base at V and 0 bases at J; junction bases unmatched: 6. The germline V gene has CDR1 KGHSH and CDR2 LQKENI. The CDR3 reads CASSPQTGVLSGANVLTF. The CDR3 coding sequence is TGTGCCAGCTCACCACAAACAGGGGTGCTCTCTGGGGCCAACGTCCTGACTTTC. Supplemented by reference TRBV18 and TRBJ2-6, the full variable domain reads NAGVMQNPRHLVRRRGQEARLRCSPMKGHSHVYWYRQLPEEGLKFMVYLQKENIIDESGMPKERFSAEFPKEGPSILRIQQVVRGDSAAYFCASSPQTGVLSGANVLTFGAGSRLTVL.

This chain connects TRBV2 to TRBJ1-2; 7 nucleotides align to TRBD1. V was pared by 2 bases and J by 8 bases, with 8 bases of the junction left unmatched. This CDR3 contains 14 residues. CDR1 and CDR2 from the germline V gene are SNHLY and FYNNEI. DNA of the CDR3: TGTGCCAGCAGTGAAATAGGACAGGCCCAGGGCTACACCTTC. Translation: CASSEIGQAQGYTF.

The chain links TRBV18 to TRBJ1-2, with unresolved D. CDR1 is KGHSH and CDR2 is LQKENI in the germline V gene. The CDR3 spans 12 residues. V was trimmed by 0 bases and J by 14 bases, leaving 13 bases between them. The CDR3 is CASSPPLTARTF. The CDR3 DNA is TGTGCCAGCTCACCACCGTTAACGGCTAGGACCTTC.